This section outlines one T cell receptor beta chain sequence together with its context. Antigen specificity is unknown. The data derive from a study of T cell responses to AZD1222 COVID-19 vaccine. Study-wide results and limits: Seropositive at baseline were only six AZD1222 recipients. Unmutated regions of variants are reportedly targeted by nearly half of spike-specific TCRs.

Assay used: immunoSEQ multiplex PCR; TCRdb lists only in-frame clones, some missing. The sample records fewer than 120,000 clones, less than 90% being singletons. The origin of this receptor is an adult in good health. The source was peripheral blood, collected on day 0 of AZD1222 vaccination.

The CDR3 here is CASISDREEEKLFF. The CDR3 DNA reads as TGTGCCAGCATTTCCGACAGGGAGGAAGAAAAACTGTTTTTT. The chain employs TRBV21-1 and TRBJ1-4; the table names TRBD1, a call not compared with the DNA. TRBV21-1 is given as a pseudogene. This CDR3 is built from 14 residues.